The present T cell receptor (beta chain) was sequenced within a study of blood T cell repertoires in COVID-19. Germline trimming cut 0 bases from V and 8 bases from J; bases unmatched to any gene: 7. CDR3 length: 15 residues. Looked up from germline, CDR1 is MNHEY and CDR2 is SVGAGI. The method was immunoSEQ multiplex PCR; TCRdb's version includes in-frame clones alone and lacks a portion of them. This sample carries some 69,000 clones, roughly 87% of them seen once, and the ten largest clones take around 5.2%. Sequencing was carried out using peripheral blood. This chain connects TRBV6-5 to TRBJ1-2, with 9 bases aligning to TRBD1. This sequence originates from a woman aged 50 to 60 with active COVID-19. The DNA for the CDR3 is TGTGCCAGCAGTTACTCTTGGACAGGGGTTGCGGGCTACACCTTC. Protein: CASSYSWTGVAGYTF.